The 28 T cell receptor beta chains in this list originate from one sample, sequenced in a study of cytomegalovirus exposure and HLA in healthy donors. PCR amplification relied on 60 Vbeta primers (plus 13 Jbeta primers). The repertoire was sequenced with immunoSEQ multiplex PCR; TCRdb's copy has only in-frame clones and lacks some. The sample includes roughly 120,000 clones, around 80% of them seen just once. The sample comprised PBMCs. All receptors derive from a young woman in good health and CMV-seropositive.

This chain joins TRBV6-1 and TRBJ2-5; TRBD2 might be the D (6 bases). This CDR3 spans 15 amino acids. CDR1 MNHNS and CDR2 SASEGT come from the germline V gene. Deletions cut 2 bases from V and 2 bases from J, with 12 bases between. The CDR3 sequence is CASSENWGVQETQYF. For the CDR3, the DNA is TGTGCCAGCAGTGAAAACTGGGGGGTACAAGAGACCCAGTACTTC.

The rearrangement uses TRBV5-4 and TRBJ1-1, with D possibly TRBD1 on 5 matching bases. CDR3 length equals 14 residues. V was cut by 1 base and J by 3 bases, with 10 bases left in between. Germline V gene lookup returns CDR1 SGHNT and CDR2 YYREEE (reference sequence). The CDR3 is CASSLRGAHTEAFF. The CDR3 DNA reads TGTGCCAGCAGCTTGAGGGGTGCCCACACTGAAGCTTTCTTT.

The V call is TRBV6-1, the J call TRBJ1-5; D is perhaps TRBD1 (5 bases). From germline, CDR1 is MNHNS and CDR2 SASEGT. Trimming left V 1 base short and J 11 bases short, with 9 bases between. The CDR3 extends over 12 amino acids. DNA for the CDR3: TGTGCCAGCAGTGAAGGGCAGGGCACCCAGCATTTT. Translation gives CASSEGQGTQHF.

V is TRBV4-1 and J is TRBJ1-5; D is ambiguous. The CDR3 sequence is 14 residues long. V dropped 1 base and J dropped 3 bases, with 7 bases sitting between them. Germline V CDR1 and CDR2: MGHRA, YSYEKL. The CDR3 loop is CASSQVNVNQPQHF. The CDR3 region has the DNA TGCGCCAGCAGCCAAGTCAATGTCAATCAGCCCCAGCATTTT.

The J gene is TRBJ2-5, the V gene TRBV15, with TRBD2 matching 11 bases. Germline V lookup: CDR1 LNHNV, CDR2 YYDKDF (reference sequence). Germline trimming cut 2 bases from V and 4 bases from J; bases unmatched to any gene: 3. The CDR3 has 15 amino acids. The CDR3 coding sequence is TGTGCCACCAGCAGATCCCTAGCGGGAGGAGAGACCCAGTACTTC. Translated: CATSRSLAGGETQYF. Combining the CDR3 with reference TRBV15 and TRBJ2-5 gives the whole variable domain DAMVIQNPRYQVTQFGKPVTLSCSQTLNHNVMYWYQQKSSQAPKLLFHYYDKDFNNEADTPDNFQSRRPNTSFCFLDIRSPGLGDTAMYLCATSRSLAGGETQYFGPGTRLLVL.

This clone was detected only once. The V gene is TRBV28, the J gene TRBJ2-5; maybe TRBD2 (5 bases). The CDR3 length is 11 residues. Deletions cut 6 bases from V and 4 bases from J, with 6 bases between. CDR1 is MDHEN, CDR2 SYDVKM, per germline. The CDR3 DNA reads as TGTGCCAGCAGACTAGGAGAGACCCAGTACTTC. It specifies CASRLGETQYF.

This chain links TRBV5-1 with TRBJ2-3; D is ambiguous. The CDR3 has 14 amino acids. Germline V gives CDR1 SGHRS, CDR2 YFSETQ. V shed 3 bases and J shed 2 bases, with 10 bases lying between them. CDR3 region: CASSWRRTTDTQYF. The CDR3 nucleotides are TGCGCCAGCAGCTGGCGGCGTACCACAGATACGCAGTATTTT.

This rearrangement joins TRBV5-6 to TRBJ1-2, with 8 bases matching TRBD1. V lost 2 bases and J lost 4; bases outside the gene matches: 7. Germline CDR1 is SGHDT and CDR2 is YYEEEE. The CDR3 has 15 amino acids. Here the CDR3 DNA reads TGTGCCAGCAGCTTATTTCAGGGGGCAATCTATGGCTACACCTTC. Protein sequence: CASSLFQGAIYGYTF. The full variable domain, completed using reference TRBV5-6 and TRBJ1-2, is DAGVTQSPTHLIKTRGQQVTLRCSPKSGHDTVSWYQQALGQGPQFIFQYYEEEERQRGNFPDRFSGHQFPNYSSELNVNALLLGDSALYLCASSLFQGAIYGYTFGSGTRLTVV.

The rearrangement links TRBV6-4 to TRBJ2-3; 10 bases agree with TRBD2. CDR1 is MRHNA, CDR2 SNTAGT, per germline. This CDR3 is built from 15 residues. With V trimmed by 0 bases and J by 4 bases, 1 base remained unmatched. The CDR3 reads CASSDSGTSADTQYF. CDR3 DNA sequence: TGTGCCAGCAGTGACTCCGGGACTAGCGCAGATACGCAGTATTTT.

The V and J genes are TRBV6-1 and TRBJ1-1; 7 bases are shared with TRBD1. The junction had 9 bases not matched to a gene; V was cut back by 6 bases and J by 2 bases. Germline CDR1 and CDR2: MNHNS and SASEGT. This CDR3 is built from 15 residues. CDR3 sequence reads: CASSAGKGANTEAFF. For the CDR3, the DNA is TGTGCCAGCAGCGCCGGGAAGGGGGCAAACACTGAAGCTTTCTTT.

The sample holds a few counts of this clone. The chain employs TRBV5-4 and TRBJ1-1; no clear D gene. Per the germline V gene, CDR1 is SGHNT and CDR2 is YYREEE (reference sequence). CDR3 length: 14 residues. V lost 5 bases and J lost 0, with 11 bases in between. The CDR3 DNA sequence: TGTGCCAGCAGTTACATGTCCTTGAACACTGAAGCTTTCTTT. Protein product: CASSYMSLNTEAFF.

V usage is TRBV28 and J usage is TRBJ2-5, with 11 bases fitting TRBD2. The germline V gene encodes CDR1 MDHEN and CDR2 SYDVKM. Trimming cost V 3 bases and J 1 base; bases outside gene matches: 4. The CDR3 sequence is 16 residues long. The CDR3 loop reads CASSFRTSGFQETQYF. DNA of the CDR3: TGTGCCAGCAGTTTTAGGACTAGCGGGTTCCAAGAGACCCAGTACTTC. Full variable domain (outside the CDR3, taken from reference TRBV28 and TRBJ2-5): DVKVTQSSRYLVKRTGEKVFLECVQDMDHENMFWYRQDPGLGLRLIYFSYDVKMKEKGDIPEGYSVSREKKERFSLILESASTNQTSMYLCASSFRTSGFQETQYFGPGTRLLVL.

V is TRBV19 and J is TRBJ2-1; D is perhaps TRBD1 (6 bases). The CDR3 sequence is 14 residues long. Trimming removed 10 bases from V and 5 bases from J, with 18 bases in between. Germline assignment: CDR1 LNHDA and CDR2 SQIVND (reference sequence). The CDR3 here is CATSKTGPNNEQFF. The CDR3 DNA sequence: TGTGCCACTTCTAAGACAGGACCCAACAATGAGCAGTTCTTC.

This chain joins TRBV5-1 and TRBJ2-3; weak D call: TRBD1 (7 bases). Trimming removed 2 bases from V and 3 bases from J, with 10 bases in between. The CDR3 extends over 14 amino acids. Germline CDR1 is SGHRS and CDR2 is YFSETQ. The CDR3 DNA reads TGCGCCAGCAGCTTCCAGGGGGGTACAGATACGCAGTATTTT. Protein sequence: CASSFQGGTDTQYF.

The rearrangement joins TRBV2 to TRBJ1-1; weak D call: TRBD1 (5 bases). V was trimmed by 5 bases and J by 1 base, leaving 8 bases between them. This CDR3 is 13 amino acids long. Germline V CDR1 and CDR2: SNHLY, FYNNEI. CDR3 nucleotide sequence: TGTGCCAGCAGTAACACAGGGAACACTGAAGCTTTCTTT. Translated: CASSNTGNTEAFF.

The V call is TRBV10-3, the J call TRBJ1-1, with no clear D. This CDR3 spans 14 amino acids. The germline V gene encodes CDR1 ENHRY and CDR2 SYGVKD. Deletions cut 4 bases from V and 0 bases from J, with 9 bases between. The CDR3 spells CAISGKSLNTEAFF. The CDR3 DNA follows: TGTGCCATCAGTGGTAAGAGTTTGAACACTGAAGCTTTCTTT.

The gene calls are TRBV6-5 and TRBJ2-1, with TRBD1 matching over 7 bases. Germline V gene lookup returns CDR1 MNHEY and CDR2 SVGAGI. The J segment lost 7 bases and the V segment lost 5 bases, leaving 5 bases of the junction unmatched. The CDR3 has 13 amino acids. The CDR3 DNA follows: TGTGCCAGCAGTGAAACAGGGGAGAATGAGCAGTTCTTC. This gives the protein CASSETGENEQFF.

V usage is TRBV5-1 and J usage is TRBJ1-2, with D unclear. The CDR3 has 14 amino acids. The V and J ends lost 1 base and 2 bases respectively, with 9 bases between them. Germline V gene lookup returns CDR1 SGHRS and CDR2 YFSETQ. The CDR3 DNA sequence: TGCGCCAGCAGCTTGTATCCAGAAAACTATGGCTACACCTTC. Translated, it gives CASSLYPENYGYTF.

The genes are TRBV5-1 and TRBJ2-7; a possible D gene is TRBD1 (6 bases). The CDR3 is made up of 13 amino acids. Trimming left V 4 bases short and J 5 bases short, with 13 bases between. The germline gives CDR1 SGHRS, CDR2 YFSETQ. The CDR3 is CASSPQGFDEQYF. In DNA form, the CDR3 reads TGCGCCAGCAGCCCTCAGGGGTTCGACGAGCAGTACTTC. The full variable domain, rest sourced from reference TRBV5-1 and TRBJ2-7, is KAGVTQTPRYLIKTRGQQVTLSCSPISGHRSVSWYQQTPGQGLQFLFEYFSETQRNKGNFPGRFSGRQFSNSRSEMNVSTLELGDSALYLCASSPQGFDEQYFGPGTRLTVT.

This chain connects TRBV27 to TRBJ1-4; no clear D. Germline lookup yields CDR1 MNHEY and CDR2 SMNVEV (reference sequence). V was shortened by 3 bases and J by 7 bases, with 12 bases between the two germline ends. The CDR3 runs 14 residues. This CDR3 is CASSLTGAFEKLFF. The CDR3 nucleotides are TGTGCCAGCAGTTTGACCGGAGCCTTTGAAAAACTGTTTTTT.

This clone was counted a single time. The CDR3 nucleotides read TGTGCCAGCAGTTGGGACAGGGATACTGAAGCTTTCTTT. Translation gives CASSWDRDTEAFF. The rearrangement links TRBV6-1 to TRBJ1-1, with 9 bases fitting TRBD1. Losses at the gene ends were 5 bases for V and 5 bases for J; bases not matched to a gene: 3. The CDR3 consists of 13 residues. Germline V CDR1 and CDR2: MNHNS, SASEGT.

This clone has just a few counts. The rearrangement joins TRBV5-1 to TRBJ1-2; 8 bases are a match to TRBD1. The junction had 10 bases not matched to a gene; V was cut back by 4 bases and J by 8 bases. The CDR3 runs 14 residues. The germline V gene encodes CDR1 SGHRS and CDR2 YFSETQ. The CDR3 sequence: CASSAIQGAGGYTF. CDR3 in DNA: TGCGCCAGCAGCGCTATCCAGGGGGCCGGGGGCTACACCTTC. Filled out from reference TRBV5-1 and TRBJ1-2, the complete variable domain reads KAGVTQTPRYLIKTRGQQVTLSCSPISGHRSVSWYQQTPGQGLQFLFEYFSETQRNKGNFPGRFSGRQFSNSRSEMNVSTLELGDSALYLCASSAIQGAGGYTFGSGTRLTVV.

The chain combines TRBV19 with TRBJ2-7, with 9 bases lining up with TRBD1. The germline CDR1 and CDR2 sequences are LNHDA and SQIVND (reference sequence). The CDR3 spans 16 residues. Losses at the gene ends were 3 bases for V and 7 bases for J; bases not matched to a gene: 13. CDR3 nucleotide sequence: TGTGCCAGTAGTATCCCCCTTGGACAGGGGACGGGAGAGCAGTACTTC. This encodes CASSIPLGQGTGEQYF.

The chain carries TRBV19 and TRBJ1-2; D remains unclear. V lost 1 base and J 2 bases, leaving 8 bases between the germline ends. The CDR3 consists of 14 residues. The germline V gene encodes CDR1 LNHDA and CDR2 SQIVND (reference sequence). DNA for the CDR3: TGTGCCAGTAGTATAGGACCAGCGAACTATGGCTACACCTTC. The encoded protein is CASSIGPANYGYTF.

V gene TRBV28 combines with J gene TRBJ1-5; D unresolved. V dropped 3 bases and J dropped 1 base, with 4 bases sitting between them. Per germline, CDR1 MDHEN and CDR2 SYDVKM. The CDR3 extends over 13 amino acids. The CDR3 nucleotides read TGTGCCAGCAGTTTCCGGAGCAATCAGCCCCAGCATTTT. It specifies CASSFRSNQPQHF.

The V gene is TRBV19, the J gene TRBJ2-6; 8 bases align to TRBD1. J gave up 0 bases and V 9 bases, and 10 bases lay outside the gene matches. The CDR3 runs 17 residues. The germline CDR1 and CDR2 sequences are LNHDA and SQIVND (reference sequence). This CDR3 is CARDPTGDYSGANVLTF. The CDR3 bases are TGTGCCAGAGACCCGACAGGGGATTACTCTGGGGCCAACGTCCTGACTTTC.

The rearrangement links TRBV13 to TRBJ2-1, with a tentative D call TRBD2 (6 bases). Germline CDR1 and CDR2: PRHDT and FYEKMQ (reference sequence). The CDR3 spans 14 residues. Trimming took 5 bases from V and 7 from J, leaving 15 bases between them. The CDR3 bases are TGTGCCAGCAGCCTCCGGGTCGCGGGAAATGAGCAGTTCTTC. Residues: CASSLRVAGNEQFF.

This chain joins TRBV30 and TRBJ1-3; 7 nucleotides line up with TRBD1. J gave up 4 bases and V 3 bases, and 3 bases lay outside the gene matches. The CDR3 runs 13 residues. The germline V gene encodes CDR1 GTSNPN and CDR2 SVGIG (reference sequence). CDR3 loop: CAWSGGQGNTIYF. The DNA for the CDR3 is TGTGCCTGGAGCGGGGGACAGGGAAACACCATATATTTT.